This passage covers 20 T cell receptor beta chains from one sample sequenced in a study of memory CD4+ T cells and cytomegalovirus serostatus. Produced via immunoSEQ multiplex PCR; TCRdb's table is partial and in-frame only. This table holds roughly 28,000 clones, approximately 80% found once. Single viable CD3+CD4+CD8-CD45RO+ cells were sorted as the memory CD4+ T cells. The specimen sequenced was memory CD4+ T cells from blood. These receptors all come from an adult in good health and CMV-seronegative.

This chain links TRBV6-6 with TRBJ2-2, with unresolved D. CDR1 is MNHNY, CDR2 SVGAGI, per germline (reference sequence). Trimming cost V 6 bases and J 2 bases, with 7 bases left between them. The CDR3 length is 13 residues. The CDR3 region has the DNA TGTGCCAGCAGCCAAGCAAACACCGGGGAGCTGTTTTTT. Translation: CASSQANTGELFF.

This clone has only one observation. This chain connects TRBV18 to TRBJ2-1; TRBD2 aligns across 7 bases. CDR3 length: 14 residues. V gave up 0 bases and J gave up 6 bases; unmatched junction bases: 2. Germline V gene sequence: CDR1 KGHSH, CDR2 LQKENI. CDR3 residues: CASSPPGGTNEQFF. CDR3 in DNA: TGTGCCAGCTCACCACCGGGGGGGACCAATGAGCAGTTCTTC.

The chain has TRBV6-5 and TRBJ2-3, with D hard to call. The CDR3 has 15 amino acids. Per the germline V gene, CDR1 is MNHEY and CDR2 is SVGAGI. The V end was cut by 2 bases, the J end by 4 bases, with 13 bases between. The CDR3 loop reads CASSYDNGVADTQYF. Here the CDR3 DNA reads TGTGCCAGCAGTTACGATAATGGGGTCGCAGATACGCAGTATTTT.

CDR3 nucleotide sequence: TGTGCCAGCAGCCCAGGGACACATTCAGATACGCAGTATTTT. This gives the protein CASSPGTHSDTQYF. The chain uses TRBV7-2 and TRBJ2-3; weak D call: TRBD1 (6 bases). Trimming removed 5 bases at V and 4 bases at J, with 13 bases between. The CDR3 length is 14 residues. The V gene's germline CDR1 is SGHTA and CDR2 FQGNSA.

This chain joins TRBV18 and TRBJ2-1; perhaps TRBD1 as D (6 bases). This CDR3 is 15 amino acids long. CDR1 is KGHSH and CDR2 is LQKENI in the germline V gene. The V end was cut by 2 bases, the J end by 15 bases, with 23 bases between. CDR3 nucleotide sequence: TGTGCCAGCTCACCAAAAAAGACAGGACCCGGGACCTGGTTCTTC. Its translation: CASSPKKTGPGTWFF.

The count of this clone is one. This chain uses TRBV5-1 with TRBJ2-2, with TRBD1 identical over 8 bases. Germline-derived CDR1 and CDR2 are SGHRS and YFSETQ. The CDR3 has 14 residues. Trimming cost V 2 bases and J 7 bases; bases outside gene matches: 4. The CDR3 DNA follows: TGCGCCAGCAGCTTCCCAGGGGGCATCGGGGAGCTGTTTTTT. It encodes CASSFPGGIGELFF. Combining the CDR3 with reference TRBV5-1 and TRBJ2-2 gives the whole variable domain KAGVTQTPRYLIKTRGQQVTLSCSPISGHRSVSWYQQTPGQGLQFLFEYFSETQRNKGNFPGRFSGRQFSNSRSEMNVSTLELGDSALYLCASSFPGGIGELFFGEGSRLTVL.

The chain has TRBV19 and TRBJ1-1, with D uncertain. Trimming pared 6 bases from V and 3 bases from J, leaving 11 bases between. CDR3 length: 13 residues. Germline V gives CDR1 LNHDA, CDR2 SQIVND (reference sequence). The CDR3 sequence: CASSYSPDTEAFF. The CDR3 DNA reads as TGTGCCAGTAGCTACAGTCCAGACACTGAAGCTTTCTTT.

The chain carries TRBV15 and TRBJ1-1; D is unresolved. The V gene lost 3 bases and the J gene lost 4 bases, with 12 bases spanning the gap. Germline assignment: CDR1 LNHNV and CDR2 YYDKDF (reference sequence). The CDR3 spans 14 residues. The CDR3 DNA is TGTGCCACCAGCAGGGGAATCATTGGCACTGAAGCTTTCTTT. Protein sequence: CATSRGIIGTEAFF.

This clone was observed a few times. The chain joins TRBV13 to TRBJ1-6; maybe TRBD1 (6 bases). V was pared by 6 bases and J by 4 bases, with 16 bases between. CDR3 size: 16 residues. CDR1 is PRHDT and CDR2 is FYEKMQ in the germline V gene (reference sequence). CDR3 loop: CASSSKQGGYNSPLHF. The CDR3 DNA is TGTGCCAGCAGTTCCAAACAGGGAGGGTATAATTCACCCCTCCACTTT.

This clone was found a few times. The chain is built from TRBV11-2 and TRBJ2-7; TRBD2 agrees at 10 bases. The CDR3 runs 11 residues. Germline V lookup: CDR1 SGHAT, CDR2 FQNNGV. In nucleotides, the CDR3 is TGTGTGGCCGGTAGCGGGAGGCAGCAGTACTTC. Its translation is CVAGSGRQQYF.

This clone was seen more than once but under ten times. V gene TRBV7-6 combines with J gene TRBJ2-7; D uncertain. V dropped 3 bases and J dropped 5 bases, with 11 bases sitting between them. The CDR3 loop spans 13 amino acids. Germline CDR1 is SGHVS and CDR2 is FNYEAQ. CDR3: CASSFGPLDEQYF. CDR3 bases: TGTGCCAGCAGCTTCGGACCTTTGGACGAGCAGTACTTC. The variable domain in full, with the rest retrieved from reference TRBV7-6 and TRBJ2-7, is GAGVSQSPRYKVTKRGQDVALRCDPISGHVSLYWYRQALGQGPEFLTYFNYEAQQDKSGLPNDRFSAERPEGSISTLTIQRTEQRDSAMYRCASSFGPLDEQYFGPGTRLTVT.

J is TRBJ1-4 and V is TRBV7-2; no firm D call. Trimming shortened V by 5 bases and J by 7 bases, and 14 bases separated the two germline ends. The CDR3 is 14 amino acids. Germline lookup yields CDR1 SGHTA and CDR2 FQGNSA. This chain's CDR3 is CASSGGRMSEKLFF. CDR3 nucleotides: TGTGCCAGCAGCGGCGGGCGGATGAGTGAAAAACTGTTTTTT.

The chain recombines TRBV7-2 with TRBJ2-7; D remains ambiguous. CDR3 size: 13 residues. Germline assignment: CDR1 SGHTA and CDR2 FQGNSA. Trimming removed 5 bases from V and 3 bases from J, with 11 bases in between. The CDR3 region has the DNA TGTGCCAGCAGCGGGTTCCCCCACTACGAGCAGTACTTC. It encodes CASSGFPHYEQYF.

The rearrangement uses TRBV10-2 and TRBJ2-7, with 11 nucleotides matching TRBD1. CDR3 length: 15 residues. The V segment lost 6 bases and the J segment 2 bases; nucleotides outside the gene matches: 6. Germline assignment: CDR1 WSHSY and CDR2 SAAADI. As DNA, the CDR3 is TGCGCCAGCAGAGGACAGGGGGCCACGACCTACGAGCAGTACTTC. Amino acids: CASRGQGATTYEQYF.

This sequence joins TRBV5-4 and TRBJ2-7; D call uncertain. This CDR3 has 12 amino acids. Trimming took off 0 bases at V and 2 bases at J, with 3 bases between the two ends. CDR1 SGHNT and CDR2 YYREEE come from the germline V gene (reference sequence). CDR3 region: CASSLDAYEQYF. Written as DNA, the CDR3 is TGTGCCAGCAGCTTGGATGCCTACGAGCAGTACTTC.

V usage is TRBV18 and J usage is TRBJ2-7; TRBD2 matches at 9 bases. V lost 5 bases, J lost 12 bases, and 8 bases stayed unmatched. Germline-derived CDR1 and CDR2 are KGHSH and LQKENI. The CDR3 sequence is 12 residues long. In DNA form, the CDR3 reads TGTGCCAGCTCAGAGGCTAGCGGGATTCTGTACTTC. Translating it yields CASSEASGILYF.

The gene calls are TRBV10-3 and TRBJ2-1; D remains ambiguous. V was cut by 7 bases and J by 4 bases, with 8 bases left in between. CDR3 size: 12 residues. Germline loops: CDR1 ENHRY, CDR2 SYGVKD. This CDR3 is CAIKDLYNEQFF. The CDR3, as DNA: TGTGCCATCAAAGACCTTTACAATGAGCAGTTCTTC.

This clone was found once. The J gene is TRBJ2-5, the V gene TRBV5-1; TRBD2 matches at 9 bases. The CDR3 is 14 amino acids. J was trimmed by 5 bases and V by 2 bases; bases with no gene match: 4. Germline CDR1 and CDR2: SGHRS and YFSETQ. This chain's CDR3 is CASSLGLAGETQYF. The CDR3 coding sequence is TGCGCCAGCAGCTTAGGGCTAGCGGGGGAGACCCAGTACTTC. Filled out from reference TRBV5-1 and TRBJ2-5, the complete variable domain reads KAGVTQTPRYLIKTRGQQVTLSCSPISGHRSVSWYQQTPGQGLQFLFEYFSETQRNKGNFPGRFSGRQFSNSRSEMNVSTLELGDSALYLCASSLGLAGETQYFGPGTRLLVL.

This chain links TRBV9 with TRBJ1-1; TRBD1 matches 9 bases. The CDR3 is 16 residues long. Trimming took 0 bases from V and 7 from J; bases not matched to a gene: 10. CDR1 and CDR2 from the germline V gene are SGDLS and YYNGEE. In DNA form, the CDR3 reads TGTGCCAGCAGCGTAGAGCCCGGGGACAGGGTTGGTGAAGCTTTCTTT. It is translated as CASSVEPGDRVGEAFF.

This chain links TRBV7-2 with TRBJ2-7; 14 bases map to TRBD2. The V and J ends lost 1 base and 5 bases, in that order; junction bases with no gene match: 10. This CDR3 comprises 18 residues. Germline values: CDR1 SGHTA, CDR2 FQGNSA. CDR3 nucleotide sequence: TGTGCCAGCAGCTTAGTCGGGACTAGCGGGAGTTTTTTCCACGAGCAGTACTTC. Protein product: CASSLVGTSGSFFHEQYF.